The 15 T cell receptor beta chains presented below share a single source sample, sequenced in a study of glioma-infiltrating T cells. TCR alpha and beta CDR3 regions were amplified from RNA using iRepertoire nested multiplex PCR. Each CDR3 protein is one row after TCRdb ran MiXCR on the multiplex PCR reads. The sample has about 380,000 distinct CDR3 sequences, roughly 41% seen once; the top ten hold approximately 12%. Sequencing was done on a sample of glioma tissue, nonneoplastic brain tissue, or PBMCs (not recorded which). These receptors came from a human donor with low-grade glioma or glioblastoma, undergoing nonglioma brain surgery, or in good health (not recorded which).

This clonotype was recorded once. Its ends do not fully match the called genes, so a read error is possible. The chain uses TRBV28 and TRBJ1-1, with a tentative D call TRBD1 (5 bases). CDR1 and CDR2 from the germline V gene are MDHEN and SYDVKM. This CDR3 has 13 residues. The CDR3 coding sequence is TGTGACAGCATCCTAGGGACTGCGACTGAAGCTTTCTTT. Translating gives CDSILGTATEAFF.

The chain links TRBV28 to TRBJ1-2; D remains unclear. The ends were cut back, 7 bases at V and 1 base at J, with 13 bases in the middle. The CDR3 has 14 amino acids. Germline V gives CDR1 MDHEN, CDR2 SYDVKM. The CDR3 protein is CASITNRLNYGYTF. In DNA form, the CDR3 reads TGTGCCAGCATCACCAACCGGCTTAACTATGGCTACACCTTC.

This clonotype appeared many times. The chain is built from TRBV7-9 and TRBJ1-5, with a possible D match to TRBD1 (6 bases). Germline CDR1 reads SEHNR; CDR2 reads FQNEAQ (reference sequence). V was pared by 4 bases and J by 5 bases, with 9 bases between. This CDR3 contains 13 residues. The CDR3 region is CASSSDSYQPQHF. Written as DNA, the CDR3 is TGTGCCAGCAGCTCGGACAGCTATCAGCCCCAGCATTTT.

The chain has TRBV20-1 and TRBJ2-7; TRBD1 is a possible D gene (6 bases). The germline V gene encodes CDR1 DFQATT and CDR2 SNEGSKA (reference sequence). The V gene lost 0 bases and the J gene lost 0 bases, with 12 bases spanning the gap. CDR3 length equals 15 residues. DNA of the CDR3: TGCAGTGCTAGAGATTACAGGGCCCCCTCCTACGAGCAGTACTTC. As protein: CSARDYRAPSYEQYF.

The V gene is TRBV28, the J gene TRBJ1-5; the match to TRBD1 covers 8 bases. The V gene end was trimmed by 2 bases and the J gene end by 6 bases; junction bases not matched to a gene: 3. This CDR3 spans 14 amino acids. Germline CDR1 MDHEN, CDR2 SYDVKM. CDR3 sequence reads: CASSLGQGVQPQHF. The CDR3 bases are TGTGCCAGCAGTTTAGGACAGGGAGTTCAGCCCCAGCATTTT.

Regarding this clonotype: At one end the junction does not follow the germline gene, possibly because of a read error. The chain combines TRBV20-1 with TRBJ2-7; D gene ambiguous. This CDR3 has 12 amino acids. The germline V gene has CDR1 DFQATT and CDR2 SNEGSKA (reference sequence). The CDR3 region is CSARQTEYEQCF. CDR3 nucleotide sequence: TGCAGTGCTAGACAGACTGAATACGAGCAGTGCTTC.

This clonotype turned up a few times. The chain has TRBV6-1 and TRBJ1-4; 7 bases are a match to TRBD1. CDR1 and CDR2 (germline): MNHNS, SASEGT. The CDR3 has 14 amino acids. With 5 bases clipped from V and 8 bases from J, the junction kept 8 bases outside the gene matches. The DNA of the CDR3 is TGTGCCAGCAGTCGGGGACAGTCTAGCGAAAAACTGTTTTTT. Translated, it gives CASSRGQSSEKLFF.

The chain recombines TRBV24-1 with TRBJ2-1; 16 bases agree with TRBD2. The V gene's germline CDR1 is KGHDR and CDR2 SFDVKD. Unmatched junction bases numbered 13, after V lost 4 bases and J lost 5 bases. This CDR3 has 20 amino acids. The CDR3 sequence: CATSDPRGTSGRGTDNEQFF. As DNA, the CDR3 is TGTGCCACCAGTGACCCCAGAGGGACTAGCGGGAGGGGTACCGACAATGAGCAGTTCTTC.

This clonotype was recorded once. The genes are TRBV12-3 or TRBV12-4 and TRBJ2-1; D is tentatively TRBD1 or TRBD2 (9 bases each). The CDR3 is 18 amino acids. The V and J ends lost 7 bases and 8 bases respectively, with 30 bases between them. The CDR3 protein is CASISRDRVGSGSDEQFF. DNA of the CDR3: TGTGCCAGCATCTCCCGGGACAGGGTGGGTAGCGGGAGCGATGAGCAGTTCTTC.

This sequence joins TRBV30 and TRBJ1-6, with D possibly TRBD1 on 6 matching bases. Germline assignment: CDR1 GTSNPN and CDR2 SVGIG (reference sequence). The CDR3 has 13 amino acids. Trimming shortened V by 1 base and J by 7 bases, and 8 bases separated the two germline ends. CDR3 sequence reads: CAWSGTGNSPLHF. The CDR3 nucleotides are TGTGCCTGGAGTGGTACAGGGAATTCACCCCTCCACTTT.

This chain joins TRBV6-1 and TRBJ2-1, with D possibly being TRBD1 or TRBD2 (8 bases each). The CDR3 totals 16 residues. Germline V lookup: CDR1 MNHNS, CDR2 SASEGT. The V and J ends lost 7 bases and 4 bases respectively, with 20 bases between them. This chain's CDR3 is CASIPGGGRFYNEQFF. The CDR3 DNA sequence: TGTGCCAGCATTCCAGGGGGCGGGAGGTTTTACAATGAGCAGTTCTTC.

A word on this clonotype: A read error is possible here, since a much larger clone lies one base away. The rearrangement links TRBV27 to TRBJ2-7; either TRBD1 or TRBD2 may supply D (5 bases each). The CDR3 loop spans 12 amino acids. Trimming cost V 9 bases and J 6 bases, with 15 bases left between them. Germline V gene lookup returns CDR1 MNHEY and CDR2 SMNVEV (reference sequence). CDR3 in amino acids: CARRWGPSEQYF. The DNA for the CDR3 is TGTGCCAGAAGATGGGGACCTTCCGAGCAGTACTTC.

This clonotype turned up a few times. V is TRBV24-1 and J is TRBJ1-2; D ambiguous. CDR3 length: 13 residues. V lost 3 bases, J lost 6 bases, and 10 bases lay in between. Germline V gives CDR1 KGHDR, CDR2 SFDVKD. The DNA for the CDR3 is TGTGCCACCAGTGATCCCCGGGGAGATGGCTACACCTTC. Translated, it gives CATSDPRGDGYTF.

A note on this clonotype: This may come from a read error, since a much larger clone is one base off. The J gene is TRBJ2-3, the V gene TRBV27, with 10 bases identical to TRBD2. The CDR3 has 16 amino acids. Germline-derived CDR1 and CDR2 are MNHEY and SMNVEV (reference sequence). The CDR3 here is CACSLTSGIGTDTQYF. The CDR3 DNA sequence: TGTGCCTGCAGTCTAACTAGCGGGATAGGCACAGATACGCAGTATTTT.

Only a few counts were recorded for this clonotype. CDR3 coding DNA: TGCGCCAGCAGCCCCGGACAGTTTAACTATGGCTACACCTTC. This codes for CASSPGQFNYGYTF. V is TRBV4-3 and J is TRBJ1-2, with D perhaps TRBD1 (6 bases). Germline loops: CDR1 LGHNA, CDR2 YSLEER. This CDR3 has 14 residues. V was trimmed by 4 bases and J by 1 base, leaving 10 bases between them.